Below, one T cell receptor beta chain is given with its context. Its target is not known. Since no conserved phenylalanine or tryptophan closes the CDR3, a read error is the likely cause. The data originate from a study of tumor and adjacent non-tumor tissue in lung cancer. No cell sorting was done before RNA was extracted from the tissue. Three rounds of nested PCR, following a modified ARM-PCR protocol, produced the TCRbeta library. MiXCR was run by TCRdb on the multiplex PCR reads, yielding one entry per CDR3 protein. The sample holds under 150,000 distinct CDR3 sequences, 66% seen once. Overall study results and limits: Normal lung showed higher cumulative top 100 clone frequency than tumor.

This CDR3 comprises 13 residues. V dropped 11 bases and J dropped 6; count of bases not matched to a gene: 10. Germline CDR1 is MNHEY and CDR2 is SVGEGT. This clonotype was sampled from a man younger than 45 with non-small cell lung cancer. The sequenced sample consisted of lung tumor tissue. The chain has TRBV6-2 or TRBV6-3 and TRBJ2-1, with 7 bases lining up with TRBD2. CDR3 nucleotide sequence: TGTGCCTGCTACCTCAGCGGGGCCAATGAGCAGTTCCTC. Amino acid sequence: CACYLSGANEQFL.